This T cell receptor (beta chain) was profiled in a study of spatial heterogeneity in lung cancer. Overall study findings and caveats: Tumor TCRs that were ubiquitous and expanded showed up in blood more at resection than follow-up.

This sample's time point: sample taken at primary tumor resection. Donation came from roughly 72 patients with untreated early-stage non-small cell lung cancer. Unsorted tumor, nontumor lung tissue or cryopreserved PBMC supplied the whole RNA. A unique molecular identifier was attached to every TCR cDNA molecule. MiXCR was run by TCRdb on the 5' RACE reads, yielding one entry per CDR3 protein. Counted here are 48,000 or so distinct CDR3 sequences, less than 5.5% occurring once; the ten biggest clones make up around 10%. The sample holds a few counts of this clonotype. What it recognizes is unknown. The CDR3 extends over 13 amino acids. CDR1 and CDR2 (germline): LGHNT, FRNRAP. V was pared by 9 bases and J by 5 bases, with 9 bases of the junction left unmatched.

The receptor was isolated from a male donor with early-stage non-small cell lung cancer. The rearrangement uses TRBV12-5 and TRBJ2-7; 8 nucleotides agree with TRBD2. The specimen comprised PBMCs, sampled at surgery. CDR3 sequence: CASRREGYNEQYF. In DNA form, the CDR3 reads TGTGCTAGCCGTCGGGAGGGATACAACGAGCAGTACTTC.